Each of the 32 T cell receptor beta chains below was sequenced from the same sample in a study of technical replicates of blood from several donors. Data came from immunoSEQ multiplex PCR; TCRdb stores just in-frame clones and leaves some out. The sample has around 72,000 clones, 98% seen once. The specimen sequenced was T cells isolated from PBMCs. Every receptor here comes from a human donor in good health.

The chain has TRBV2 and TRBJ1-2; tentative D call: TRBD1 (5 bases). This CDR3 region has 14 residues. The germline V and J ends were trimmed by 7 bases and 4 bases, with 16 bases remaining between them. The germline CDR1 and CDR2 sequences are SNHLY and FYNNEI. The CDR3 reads CASTRETDVYGYTF. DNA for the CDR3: TGTGCCAGCACGAGAGAGACAGACGTCTATGGCTACACCTTC.

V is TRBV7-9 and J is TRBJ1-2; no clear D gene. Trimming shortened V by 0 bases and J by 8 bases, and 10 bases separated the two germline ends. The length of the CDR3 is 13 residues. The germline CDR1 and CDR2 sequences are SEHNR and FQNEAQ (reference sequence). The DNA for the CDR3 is TGTGCCAGCAGCTTAGCACCGGTAGAAGGCTACACCTTC. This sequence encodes CASSLAPVEGYTF. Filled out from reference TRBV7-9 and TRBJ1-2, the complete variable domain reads DTGVSQNPRHKITKRGQNVTFRCDPISEHNRLYWYRQTLGQGPEFLTYFQNEAQLEKSRLLSDRFSAERPKGSFSTLEIQRTEQGDSAMYLCASSLAPVEGYTFGSGTRLTVV.

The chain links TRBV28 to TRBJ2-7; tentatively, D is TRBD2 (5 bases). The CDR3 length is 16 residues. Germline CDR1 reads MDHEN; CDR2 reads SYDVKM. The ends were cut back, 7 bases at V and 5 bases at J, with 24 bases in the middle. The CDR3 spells CASTVNEGLILNEQYF. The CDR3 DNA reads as TGTGCCAGCACCGTCAATGAGGGTCTAATCCTTAACGAGCAGTACTTC.

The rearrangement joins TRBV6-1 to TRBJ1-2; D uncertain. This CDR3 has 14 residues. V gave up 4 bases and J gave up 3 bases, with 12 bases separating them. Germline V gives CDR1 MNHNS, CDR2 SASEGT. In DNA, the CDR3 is TGTGCCAGCAGTGGAAGAGCAACGGACTATGGCTACACCTTC. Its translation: CASSGRATDYGYTF.

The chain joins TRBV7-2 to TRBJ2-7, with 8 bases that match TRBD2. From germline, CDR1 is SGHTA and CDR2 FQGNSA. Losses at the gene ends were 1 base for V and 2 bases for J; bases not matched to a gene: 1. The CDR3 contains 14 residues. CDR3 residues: CASSLERETYEQYF. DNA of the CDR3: TGTGCCAGCAGCTTAGAGCGGGAGACCTACGAGCAGTACTTC.

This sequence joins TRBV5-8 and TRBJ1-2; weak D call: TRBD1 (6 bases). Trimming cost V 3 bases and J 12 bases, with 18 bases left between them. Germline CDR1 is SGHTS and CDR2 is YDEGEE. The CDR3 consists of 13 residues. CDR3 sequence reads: CASSSGTYGRDTF. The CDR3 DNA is TGTGCCAGCAGCTCCGGGACATATGGAAGGGACACCTTC.

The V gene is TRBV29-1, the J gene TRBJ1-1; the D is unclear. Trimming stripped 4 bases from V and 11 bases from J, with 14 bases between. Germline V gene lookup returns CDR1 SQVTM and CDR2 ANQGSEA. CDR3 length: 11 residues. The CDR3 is CSVGAPREAFF. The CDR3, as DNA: TGCAGCGTTGGCGCACCTAGAGAGGCTTTCTTT.

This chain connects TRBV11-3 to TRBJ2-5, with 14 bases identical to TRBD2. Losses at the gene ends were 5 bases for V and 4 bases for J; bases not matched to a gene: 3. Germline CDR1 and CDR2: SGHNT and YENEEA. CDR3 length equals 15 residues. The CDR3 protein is CASSETSGRGETQYF. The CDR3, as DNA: TGTGCCAGCAGCGAGACTAGCGGGAGGGGAGAGACCCAGTACTTC. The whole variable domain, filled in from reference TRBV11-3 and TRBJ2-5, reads EAGVVQSPRYKIIEKKQPVAFWCNPISGHNTLYWYLQNLGQGPELLIRYENEEAVDDSQLPKDRFSAERLKGVDSTLKIQPAELGDSAVYLCASSETSGRGETQYFGPGTRLLVL.

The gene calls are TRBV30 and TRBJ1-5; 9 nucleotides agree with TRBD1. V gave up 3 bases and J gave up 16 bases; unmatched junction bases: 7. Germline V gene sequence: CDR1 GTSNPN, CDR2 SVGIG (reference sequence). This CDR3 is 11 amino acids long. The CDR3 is CAWSPGQGLHF. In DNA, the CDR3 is TGTGCCTGGAGCCCGGGACAGGGCCTACATTTT.

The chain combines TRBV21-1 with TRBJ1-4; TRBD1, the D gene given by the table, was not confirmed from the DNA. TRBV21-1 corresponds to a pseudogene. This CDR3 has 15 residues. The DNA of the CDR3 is TGTGCCAGCAGCGACTTAAAGGGACATTATGAAAAACTGTTTTTT. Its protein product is CASSDLKGHYEKLFF.

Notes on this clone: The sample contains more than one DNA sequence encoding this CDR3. The CDR3 here is CASSFGGSNQPQHF. In nucleotides, the CDR3 is TGTGCCAGCAGTTTTGGGGGGAGCAATCAGCCCCAGCATTTT. The chain carries TRBV27 and TRBJ1-5; D is possibly TRBD1 (5 bases). CDR3 length equals 14 residues. Trimming took 3 bases from V and 1 from J, leaving 7 bases between them. Germline-derived CDR1 and CDR2 are MNHEY and SMNVEV (reference sequence).

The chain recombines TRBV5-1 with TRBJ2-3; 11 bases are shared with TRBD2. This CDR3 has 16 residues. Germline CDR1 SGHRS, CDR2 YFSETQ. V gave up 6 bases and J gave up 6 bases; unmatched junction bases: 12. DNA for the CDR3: TGCGCCAGCACCCTTACACTAGCGGGAGCAGGTGATACGCAGTATTTT. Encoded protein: CASTLTLAGAGDTQYF.

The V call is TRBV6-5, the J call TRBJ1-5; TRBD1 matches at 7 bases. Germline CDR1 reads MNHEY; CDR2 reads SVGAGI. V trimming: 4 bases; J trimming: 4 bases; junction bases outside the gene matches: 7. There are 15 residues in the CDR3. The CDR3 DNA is TGTGCCAGCAGTTTAGTAGGGGGCGAAAATCAGCCCCAGCATTTT. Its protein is CASSLVGGENQPQHF.

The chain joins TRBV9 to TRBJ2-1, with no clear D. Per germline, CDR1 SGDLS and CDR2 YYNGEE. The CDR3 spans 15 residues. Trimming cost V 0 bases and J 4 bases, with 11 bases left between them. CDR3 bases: TGTGCCAGCAGCGTAGATCCCTACTGGTACAATGAGCAGTTCTTC. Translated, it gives CASSVDPYWYNEQFF.

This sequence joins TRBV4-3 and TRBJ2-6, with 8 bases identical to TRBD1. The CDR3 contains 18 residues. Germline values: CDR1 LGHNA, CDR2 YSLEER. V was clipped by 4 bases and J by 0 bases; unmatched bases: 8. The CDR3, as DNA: TGCGCCAGCAGCCGATGGGACAGGAAAAGCTCTGGGGCCAACGTCCTGACTTTC. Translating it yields CASSRWDRKSSGANVLTF.

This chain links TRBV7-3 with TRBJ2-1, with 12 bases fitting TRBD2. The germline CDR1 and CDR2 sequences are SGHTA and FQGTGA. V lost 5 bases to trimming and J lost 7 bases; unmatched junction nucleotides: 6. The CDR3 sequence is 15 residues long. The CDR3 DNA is TGTGCCAGCAGCCTAGCGGGAGGGCCAAGGAATGAGCAGTTCTTC. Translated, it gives CASSLAGGPRNEQFF.

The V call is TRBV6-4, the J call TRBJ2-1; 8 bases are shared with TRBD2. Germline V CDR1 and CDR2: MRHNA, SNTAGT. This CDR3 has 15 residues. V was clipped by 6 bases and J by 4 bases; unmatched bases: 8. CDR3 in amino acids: CASSLSGGLYNEQFF. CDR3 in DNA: TGTGCCAGCAGCTTGAGCGGGGGCCTTTACAATGAGCAGTTCTTC.

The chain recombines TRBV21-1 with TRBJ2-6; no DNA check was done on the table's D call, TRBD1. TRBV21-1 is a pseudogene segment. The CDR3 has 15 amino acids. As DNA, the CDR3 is TGTGCCCCGAGGACACCCCTGGTAGGGGCCAACGTCCTGACTTTC. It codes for CAPRTPLVGANVLTF.

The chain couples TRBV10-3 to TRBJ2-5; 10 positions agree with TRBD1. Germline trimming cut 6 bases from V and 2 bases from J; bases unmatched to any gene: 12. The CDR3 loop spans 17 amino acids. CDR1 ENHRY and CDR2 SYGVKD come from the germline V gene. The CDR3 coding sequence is TGTGCCATCAGCAATCCGGGACAGGGGATGTTTCAAGAGACCCAGTACTTC. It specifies CAISNPGQGMFQETQYF.

In DNA, the CDR3 is TGTGCCAGCCAGACAGGGGACGGTTTAGATACGCAGTATTTT. Its protein product is CASQTGDGLDTQYF. The chain employs TRBV2 and TRBJ2-3; 8 positions agree with TRBD1. CDR3 length equals 14 residues. V lost 8 bases to trimming and J lost 5 bases; unmatched junction nucleotides: 9. CDR1 is SNHLY and CDR2 is FYNNEI in the germline V gene.

The CDR3 spells CARSPQRPRVLDEQYF. CDR3 sequence (DNA): TGTGCCAGGTCCCCCCAGCGGCCAAGGGTCCTCGACGAGCAGTACTTC. This rearrangement joins TRBV21-1 to TRBJ2-7; the table assigns TRBD2, which was not confirmed against the DNA. TRBV21-1 is an annotated pseudogene. The length of the CDR3 is 16 residues.

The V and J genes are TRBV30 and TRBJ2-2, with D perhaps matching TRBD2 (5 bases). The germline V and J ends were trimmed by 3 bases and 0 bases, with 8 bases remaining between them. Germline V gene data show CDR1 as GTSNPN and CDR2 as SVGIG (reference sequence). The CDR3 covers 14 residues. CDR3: CAWRLSANTGELFF. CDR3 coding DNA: TGTGCCTGGAGGCTTAGCGCGAACACCGGGGAGCTGTTTTTT.

The CDR3 DNA sequence: TGTGCCAGCAGTAGGACAGAAATGAGCTCCTACGAGCAGTACTTC. Amino acids: CASSRTEMSSYEQYF. The J gene is TRBJ2-7, the V gene TRBV6-6, with TRBD1 as a possible D gene (6 bases). This CDR3 region has 15 residues. Germline CDR1 MNHNY, CDR2 SVGAGI (reference sequence). V was cut by 5 bases and J by 0 bases, with 14 bases left in between.

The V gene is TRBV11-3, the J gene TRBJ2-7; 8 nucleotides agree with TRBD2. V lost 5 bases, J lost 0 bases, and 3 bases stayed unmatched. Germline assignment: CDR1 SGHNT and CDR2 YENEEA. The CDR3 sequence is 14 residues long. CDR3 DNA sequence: TGTGCCAGCAGCCACGGGGGGGCCTCCTACGAGCAGTACTTC. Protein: CASSHGGASYEQYF. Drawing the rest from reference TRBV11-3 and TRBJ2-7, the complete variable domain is EAGVVQSPRYKIIEKKQPVAFWCNPISGHNTLYWYLQNLGQGPELLIRYENEEAVDDSQLPKDRFSAERLKGVDSTLKIQPAELGDSAVYLCASSHGGASYEQYFGPGTRLTVT.

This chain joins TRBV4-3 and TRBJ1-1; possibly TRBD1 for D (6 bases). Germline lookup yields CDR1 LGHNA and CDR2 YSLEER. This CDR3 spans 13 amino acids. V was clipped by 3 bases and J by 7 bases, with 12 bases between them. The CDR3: CASSHLTGSEAFF. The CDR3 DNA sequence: TGCGCCAGCAGCCACCTGACAGGCAGTGAAGCTTTCTTT.

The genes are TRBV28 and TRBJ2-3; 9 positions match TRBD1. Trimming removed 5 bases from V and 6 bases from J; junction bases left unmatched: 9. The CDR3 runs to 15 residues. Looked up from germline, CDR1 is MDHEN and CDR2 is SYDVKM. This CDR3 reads CASSPSGQGQDTQYF. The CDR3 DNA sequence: TGTGCCAGCAGTCCCTCGGGACAGGGACAGGATACGCAGTATTTT.

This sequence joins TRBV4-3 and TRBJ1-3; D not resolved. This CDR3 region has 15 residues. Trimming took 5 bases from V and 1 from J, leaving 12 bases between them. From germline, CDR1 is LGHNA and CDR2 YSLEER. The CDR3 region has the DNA TGCGCCAGCAGCTCCCGGGTTGGTTCTGGAAACACCATATATTTT. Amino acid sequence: CASSSRVGSGNTIYF.

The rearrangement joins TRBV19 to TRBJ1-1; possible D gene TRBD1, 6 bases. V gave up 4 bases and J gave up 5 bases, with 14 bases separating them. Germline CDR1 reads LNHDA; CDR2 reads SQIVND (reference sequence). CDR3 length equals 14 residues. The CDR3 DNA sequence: TGTGCCAGTAGTAAGTTCAGGGGAAGGACTGAAGCTTTCTTT. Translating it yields CASSKFRGRTEAFF.

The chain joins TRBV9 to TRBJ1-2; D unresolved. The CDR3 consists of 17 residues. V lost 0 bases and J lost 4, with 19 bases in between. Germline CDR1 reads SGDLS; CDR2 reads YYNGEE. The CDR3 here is CASSVELRGDSTYGYTF. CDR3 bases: TGTGCCAGCAGCGTAGAATTGCGTGGTGATTCAACCTATGGCTACACCTTC.

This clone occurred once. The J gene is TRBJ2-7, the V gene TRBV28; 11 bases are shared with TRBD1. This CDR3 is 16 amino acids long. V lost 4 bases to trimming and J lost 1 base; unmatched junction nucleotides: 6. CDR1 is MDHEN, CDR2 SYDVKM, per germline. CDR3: CASSSPGTGGSYEQYF. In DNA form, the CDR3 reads TGTGCCAGCAGTTCCCCCGGGACAGGGGGATCCTACGAGCAGTACTTC.

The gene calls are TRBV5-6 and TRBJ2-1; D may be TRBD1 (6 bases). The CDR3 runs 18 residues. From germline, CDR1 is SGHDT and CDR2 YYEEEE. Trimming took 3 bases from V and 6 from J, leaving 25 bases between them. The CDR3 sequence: CASSWLTRGSPTINEQFF. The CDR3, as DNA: TGTGCCAGCAGCTGGTTGACCAGGGGCTCCCCTACGATCAATGAGCAGTTCTTC.

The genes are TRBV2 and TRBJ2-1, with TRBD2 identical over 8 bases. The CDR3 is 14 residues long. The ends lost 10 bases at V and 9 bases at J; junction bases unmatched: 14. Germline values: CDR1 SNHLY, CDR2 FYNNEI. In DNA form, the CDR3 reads TGTGCCACCATAGCGGGACTCGATAGAGGTGAGCAGTTCTTC. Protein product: CATIAGLDRGEQFF.